This T cell receptor (beta chain) appears in the sequencing data of a study of spatial heterogeneity in lung cancer. Study as a whole: Every unique TCR and UMI combination, on average, appeared more than ten times in raw reads.

In the library, each TCR cDNA molecule bore its own unique molecular identifier. TCRdb reanalysed the 5' RACE reads using MiXCR and keeps one entry per CDR3 protein. In the table there are around 4,000 distinct CDR3 sequences, 20% to 25% of which are singletons. This clonotype qualifies as medium-sized (0.01 to 0.1%). A library made for alpha chains picked up this beta chain off target, so its size means little. Germline values: CDR1 SGHRS, CDR2 YFSETQ. The CDR3 contains 17 residues. Trimming pared 4 bases from V and 2 bases from J, leaving 18 bases between. The time point was: sample taken at primary tumor resection. From tumor, nontumor lung or frozen PBMC, whole RNA was taken unsorted for sequencing. The approximately 78 donors had untreated early-stage non-small cell lung cancer.

The clonotype comes from a female donor with early-stage non-small cell lung cancer. The specimen was normal lung tissue next to the tumor, collected at surgery. The chain couples TRBV5-1 to TRBJ2-2, with no clear D. CDR3 nucleotide sequence: TGCGCCAGCAGCCTTCGAGCAATGACGGCCAACACCGGGGAGCTGTTTTTT. Encoded protein: CASSLRAMTANTGELFF.